These 13 T cell receptor beta chains were sequenced from one sample in a study of Ad26.COV2.S vaccination and SARS-CoV-2 variants. Sequencing was performed with immunoSEQ multiplex PCR; in TCRdb, only in-frame clones are kept and a portion is missing. This table holds approximately 410,000 clones, around 93% found once. The treatment was: some 20 received Ad26.COV2.S at low or high dose, single or two shots; 5 received placebo; per-sample allocation not given. Sampling was performed 63 days after the first vaccine or placebo injection. Sequences were derived from peripheral blood, sampled in a trial of Ad26.COV2.S vaccine versus placebo. These TCRs come from a person between 18 and 59 years old who received the Ad26.COV2.S COVID-19 vaccine or a placebo.

V and J are TRBV19 and TRBJ1-1; the match to TRBD1 covers 9 bases. This CDR3 is 15 amino acids long. CDR1 and CDR2 (germline): LNHDA, SQIVND (reference sequence). V was clipped by 5 bases and J by 4 bases; unmatched bases: 8. The chain's CDR3 is CASSPGTGLVTEAFF. The CDR3 DNA reads TGTGCCAGTAGTCCAGGGACAGGGCTAGTCACTGAAGCTTTCTTT.

The gene calls are TRBV7-2 and TRBJ1-2, with 7 bases that match TRBD1. The CDR3 has 13 amino acids. Trimming at V came to 3 bases and at J to 5 bases, leaving 3 bases not matched to a gene. CDR1 and CDR2 (germline): SGHTA, FQGNSA. CDR3 in amino acids: CASSFGRGYGYTF. The CDR3 DNA follows: TGTGCCAGCAGCTTTGGCAGGGGGTATGGCTACACCTTC.

V gene TRBV10-2 combines with J gene TRBJ1-2; 10 nucleotides agree with TRBD1. Unmatched junction bases numbered 10, after V lost 7 bases and J lost 2 bases. Per the germline V gene, CDR1 is WSHSY and CDR2 is SAAADI. The CDR3 sequence is 16 residues long. CDR3 loop: CASTEDGTGDNYGYTF. The CDR3 DNA follows: TGCGCCAGCACTGAAGACGGGACAGGGGACAACTATGGCTACACCTTC.

V gene TRBV4-3 combines with J gene TRBJ2-3; 8 bases align to TRBD2. V was clipped by 1 base and J by 2 bases; unmatched bases: 5. This CDR3 spans 16 amino acids. CDR1 and CDR2 (germline): LGHNA, YSLEER. The CDR3: CASSQVTGGNTDTQYF. The CDR3 DNA is TGCGCCAGCAGCCAAGTGACGGGGGGGAACACAGATACGCAGTATTTT.

This sequence joins TRBV7-2 and TRBJ2-5; the match to TRBD2 covers 7 bases. The length of the CDR3 is 18 residues. Germline V gives CDR1 SGHTA, CDR2 FQGNSA. V shed 3 bases and J 5 bases; nucleotides not matched to a gene: 18. CDR3 nucleotide sequence: TGTGCCAGCAGCTTCAGACCACACCGGGACTATAGCCCGGAGACCCAGTACTTC. This encodes CASSFRPHRDYSPETQYF.

The V call is TRBV7-2, the J call TRBJ2-7; tentative D call: TRBD1 (5 bases). CDR1 and CDR2 (germline): SGHTA, FQGNSA. This CDR3 spans 17 amino acids. The germline V and J ends were trimmed by 1 base and 1 base, with 17 bases remaining between them. CDR3 region: CASSLGDRTTISYEQYF. The CDR3 coding sequence is TGTGCCAGCAGCTTAGGGGATCGGACAACTATTTCCTACGAGCAGTACTTC.

The chain combines TRBV5-4 with TRBJ2-3; D unresolved. Germline V gene lookup returns CDR1 SGHNT and CDR2 YYREEE (reference sequence). The V end lost 9 bases, the J end lost 1 base, and 15 bases lay between the germline ends. The CDR3 covers 14 residues. The CDR3: CATKLVQGTDTQYF. The CDR3 bases are TGTGCCACCAAGCTTGTCCAGGGCACAGATACGCAGTATTTT.

The rearrangement links TRBV30 to TRBJ1-2, with D maybe TRBD1 (5 bases). Trimming stripped 4 bases from V and 4 bases from J, with 10 bases between. The CDR3 spans 12 residues. CDR1 is GTSNPN and CDR2 is SVGIG in the germline V gene (reference sequence). Here the CDR3 DNA reads TGTGCCTGGAACGGGGGGGGCTATGGCTACACCTTC. It codes for CAWNGGGYGYTF.

The CDR3 nucleotides are TGTGCCAGCAGCCCTCCGGACAGAGATCAGCCCCAGCATTTT. Translation gives CASSPPDRDQPQHF. The chain links TRBV7-9 to TRBJ1-5; D is possibly TRBD1 (6 bases). V was clipped by 5 bases and J by 5 bases, with 13 bases between them. Germline V gives CDR1 SEHNR, CDR2 FQNEAQ (reference sequence). There are 14 residues in the CDR3. The complete variable domain, with remaining parts taken from reference TRBV7-9 and TRBJ1-5, reads DTGVSQNPRHKITKRGQNVTFRCDPISEHNRLYWYRQTLGQGPEFLTYFQNEAQLEKSRLLSDRFSAERPKGSFSTLEIQRTEQGDSAMYLCASSPPDRDQPQHFGDGTRLSIL.

DNA for the CDR3: TGTGCCAGCAGCTATCCGTGGGGGGATAATTCACCCCTCCACTTT. Its translation is CASSYPWGDNSPLHF. The rearrangement links TRBV7-9 to TRBJ1-6, with D perhaps TRBD1 (5 bases). Germline loops: CDR1 SEHNR, CDR2 FQNEAQ (reference sequence). CDR3 length: 15 amino acids. V lost 4 bases and J 5 bases, leaving 12 bases between the germline ends.

The rearrangement uses TRBV10-3 and TRBJ1-1; 7 nucleotides line up with TRBD1. Per germline, CDR1 ENHRY and CDR2 SYGVKD. This CDR3 comprises 14 residues. The V and J ends lost 0 bases and 7 bases, in that order; junction bases with no gene match: 5. The DNA for the CDR3 is TGTGCCATCAGTGAGTCGACAGGGCCCGGTGAAGCTTTCTTT. As protein: CAISESTGPGEAFF.

The rearrangement joins TRBV27 to TRBJ1-6; no clear D gene. This CDR3 comprises 14 residues. The V end lost 6 bases, the J end lost 15 bases, and 21 bases lay between the germline ends. Germline CDR1 and CDR2: MNHEY and SMNVEV (reference sequence). The CDR3 protein is CASRDQSLGQDLHF. Written as DNA, the CDR3 is TGTGCCAGCAGGGACCAATCTTTGGGTCAGGACCTCCACTTT.

The V and J genes are TRBV23-1 and TRBJ2-2, with D perhaps TRBD1 (6 bases). TRBV23-1 is known as an ORF, though its function is uncertain. V was shortened by 6 bases and J by 6 bases, with 8 bases between the two germline ends. This CDR3 is built from 12 residues. The DNA for the CDR3 is TGCGCCAGCAGACAGGGTGCCGGGGAGCTGTTTTTT. It codes for CASRQGAGELFF.